This T cell receptor (beta chain) was identified in a study of cytomegalovirus exposure and HLA in healthy donors. CDR1 and CDR2 (germline): KGHSH, LQKENI. Trimming cost V 3 bases and J 7 bases; bases outside gene matches: 1. This CDR3 is 14 amino acids long. Researchers ran the PCR with 60 Vbeta and 13 Jbeta primers. Clones were read by immunoSEQ multiplex PCR, and TCRdb kept only the in-frame ones, dropping some. The table includes roughly 200,000 clones, 70% to 90% detected once. The sample was PBMCs. This clonotype was sampled from a woman aged 45-65 years in good health and CMV-seronegative. This chain uses TRBV18 with TRBJ1-6; 9 bases align to TRBD1. The DNA of the CDR3 is TGTGCCAGCTCACCCGGACAGGGGAATTCACCCCTCCACTTT. The encoded protein is CASSPGQGNSPLHF.